The clone carrying this T cell receptor (beta chain) was detected only once. The target antigen is unknown. Here immunoSEQ multiplex PCR was the method, and the copy in TCRdb shows in-frame clones only, minus some. The top ten clones hold approximately 5% of a sample with roughly 48,000 clones, about 89% of them seen once. V was shortened by 7 bases and J by 0 bases, with 12 bases between the two germline ends. CDR3 length equals 14 residues. Germline CDR1 is MNHEY and CDR2 is SMNVEV (reference sequence). This sample stems from a study of T cell responses to AZD1222 COVID-19 vaccine. Findings and limits, study-wide: Spike was spanned by vaccine-associated CD4 TCRs, with dominance at 160-218 and 743-854. Spike-specific TCR breadth and depth rose after two AZD1222 doses.

Material: peripheral blood, obtained 28 days after the second AZD1222 dose. The source is an adult who received the AZD1222 COVID-19 vaccine. The V and J genes are TRBV27 and TRBJ1-1; no clear D gene. The CDR3 DNA reads TGTGCCAGCACCTCCCCTGGGTTGAACACTGAAGCTTTCTTT. It encodes CASTSPGLNTEAFF.